The 21 T cell receptor beta chains below all came from one sample that was sequenced in a study of shared clonotypes between healthy human individuals. Sequencing was performed with immunoSEQ multiplex PCR; in TCRdb, only in-frame clones are kept and a portion is missing. The sample gives over a million clones, 75% to 85% of which show up once; approximately 0.5% is in the top ten. Sequencing input: memory CD4+ T cells from PBMCs. Subset meaning: CD45RA-negative fraction. These receptors were collected from a man between 18 and 35 years old in good health. Some clones in this sample may be carry-over from other donors' samples.

The chain combines TRBV7-3 with TRBJ2-1; 11 bases line up with TRBD2. Germline loops: CDR1 SGHTA, CDR2 FQGTGA. There are 15 residues in the CDR3. With 4 bases clipped from V and 6 bases from J, the junction kept 5 bases outside the gene matches. This CDR3 is CASSSTSGVPNEQFF. CDR3 DNA sequence: TGTGCCAGCAGCTCGACTAGCGGGGTACCCAATGAGCAGTTCTTC.

Regarding this clone: An end of the junction does not agree with germline; a read error may underlie this. The rearrangement uses TRBV10-3 and TRBJ1-2; D is uncertain. The CDR3 spans 13 residues. CDR1 is ENHRY and CDR2 is SYGVKD in the germline V gene. The CDR3 spells CASSYEMRGGYTF. The CDR3 coding sequence is TGTGCCAGCAGTTACGAGATGCGCGGTGGCTACACCTTC.

The chain links TRBV7-2 to TRBJ1-5; D is unclear. The ends were cut back, 5 bases at V and 4 bases at J, with 6 bases in the middle. The CDR3 spans 12 residues. CDR1 SGHTA and CDR2 FQGNSA come from the germline V gene. The CDR3 DNA reads TGTGCCAGCAGCGGAGTGAATCAGCCCCAGCATTTT. The encoded protein is CASSGVNQPQHF.

The J gene is TRBJ2-3, the V gene TRBV6-6; weak D call: TRBD1 (5 bases). The V gene lost 6 bases and the J gene lost 3 bases, with 16 bases spanning the gap. This CDR3 contains 15 residues. Germline lookup yields CDR1 MNHNY and CDR2 SVGAGI (reference sequence). CDR3 nucleotide sequence: TGTGCCAGCAGCCCCACAGGTTTCCTAACAGATACGCAGTATTTT. Translating gives CASSPTGFLTDTQYF.

Comment on this clone: Other DNA sequences of this sample code for an identical CDR3. J is TRBJ2-3 and V is TRBV29-1; D remains ambiguous. The V gene's germline CDR1 is SQVTM and CDR2 ANQGSEA. Trimming removed 3 bases at V and 2 bases at J, with 12 bases between. The CDR3 has 14 amino acids. The CDR3 sequence: CSVDNGISTDTQYF. For the CDR3, the DNA is TGCAGCGTTGATAATGGGATCTCCACAGATACGCAGTATTTT.

This clone was found once. The chain carries TRBV5-1 and TRBJ2-3, with 10 bases matching TRBD2. This CDR3 spans 18 amino acids. V trimming: 0 bases; J trimming: 5 bases; junction bases outside the gene matches: 12. Germline CDR1 is SGHRS and CDR2 is YFSETQ. CDR3 nucleotide sequence: TGCGCCAGCAGCTTGGAATCGTTAGCGGGAGGCCGGGTAGATACGCAGTATTTT. It yields the protein CASSLESLAGGRVDTQYF.

The genes are TRBV10-3 and TRBJ1-5; a weak D match, TRBD1 (6 bases). The CDR3 covers 13 residues. V dropped 10 bases and J dropped 6 bases, with 16 bases sitting between them. In germline, CDR1 is ENHRY, CDR2 SYGVKD. CDR3 DNA sequence: TGTGCCACCAGACAGGCGATGGGTCAGCCCCAGCATTTT. Encoded protein: CATRQAMGQPQHF.

The chain is built from TRBV9 and TRBJ2-1; TRBD2 aligns across 7 bases. V was pared by 3 bases and J by 4 bases, with 7 bases of the junction left unmatched. Germline V gene data show CDR1 as SGDLS and CDR2 as YYNGEE. CDR3 size: 15 residues. CDR3 nucleotides: TGTGCCAGCAGCGCCCGACTAGCCTTGTACAATGAGCAGTTCTTC. Protein sequence: CASSARLALYNEQFF.

The V and J genes are TRBV4-2 and TRBJ2-7, with D possibly being TRBD1 (6 bases). CDR1 is LGHNA and CDR2 is YNFKEQ in the germline V gene. V was pared by 1 base and J by 2 bases, with 18 bases between. This CDR3 is 17 amino acids long. The CDR3 nucleotides read TGTGCCAGCAGCCAAGTGTCTGGGGCAGGGGTGACCTACGAGCAGTACTTC. It is translated as CASSQVSGAGVTYEQYF.

The genes are TRBV4-3 and TRBJ1-3; D call uncertain. V lost 5 bases and J lost 0, with 11 bases in between. The CDR3 is 15 residues long. The germline V gene encodes CDR1 LGHNA and CDR2 YSLEER. The CDR3 loop is CASSISVGSGNTIYF. The CDR3 DNA follows: TGCGCCAGCAGCATTTCGGTAGGCTCTGGAAACACCATATATTTT.

The chain uses TRBV14 and TRBJ2-4; TRBD1 agrees at 8 bases. Germline values: CDR1 SGHDN, CDR2 FVKESK. V was clipped by 4 bases and J by 6 bases; unmatched bases: 11. This CDR3 is built from 16 residues. CDR3 nucleotides: TGTGCCAGCAGCCCCAGACAGGGGCTAGGGGGAAACATTCAGTACTTC. It translates to CASSPRQGLGGNIQYF.

This sequence joins TRBV18 and TRBJ2-3; D may match TRBD1 or TRBD2 (7 bases each). The V end was cut by 3 bases, the J end by 4 bases, with 17 bases between. This CDR3 has 16 amino acids. In germline, CDR1 is KGHSH, CDR2 LQKENI. The CDR3 region has the DNA TGTGCCAGCTCACCGAACCGCAGGGGGGGCTCAGATACGCAGTATTTT. Translation gives CASSPNRRGGSDTQYF.

As for this clone: The sample carries other DNA sequences with the same CDR3. This chain uses TRBV6-5 with TRBJ2-7, with 7 bases that match TRBD1. This CDR3 has 15 amino acids. V dropped 6 bases and J dropped 0; count of bases not matched to a gene: 8. Germline assignment: CDR1 MNHEY and CDR2 SVGAGI. The CDR3 DNA reads TGTGCCAGCAGGCACCGGGACAGATTCTCCTACGAGCAGTACTTC. Translated: CASRHRDRFSYEQYF.

This clone was seen just once. This chain joins TRBV11-2 and TRBJ2-7; 8 nucleotides match TRBD2. Looked up from germline, CDR1 is SGHAT and CDR2 is FQNNGV. After removal of 5 bases from V and 2 bases from J, the junction contained 11 bases not matched to a gene. This CDR3 contains 16 residues. The CDR3 DNA follows: TGTGCCAGCAGCCCCTATTCCGGGACTAGTACCTACGAGCAGTACTTC. Its translation: CASSPYSGTSTYEQYF.

The chain employs TRBV18 and TRBJ1-2; D might be TRBD1 (5 bases). This CDR3 has 14 residues. In germline, CDR1 is KGHSH, CDR2 LQKENI. The germline V and J ends were trimmed by 3 bases and 0 bases, with 8 bases remaining between them. The CDR3 loop is CASSPGPTNYGYTF. CDR3 DNA sequence: TGTGCCAGCTCACCGGGACCTACTAACTATGGCTACACCTTC.

With respect to this clone: The same CDR3 can be traced to other DNA sequences in this sample. CDR3 DNA: TGTGCCAGCAGCTTAGGACTAGCGGGAGTCTACGAGCAGTACTTC. Translating gives CASSLGLAGVYEQYF. The V gene is TRBV11-2, the J gene TRBJ2-7; 12 bases align to TRBD2. The V and J ends lost 1 base and 3 bases, in that order; junction bases with no gene match: 1. CDR1 and CDR2 (germline): SGHAT, FQNNGV. The CDR3 is 15 amino acids.

V usage is TRBV30 and J usage is TRBJ2-3; D gene ambiguous. This CDR3 is 12 amino acids long. From germline, CDR1 is GTSNPN and CDR2 SVGIG (reference sequence). V was pared by 4 bases and J by 4 bases, with 9 bases between. CDR3 nucleotide sequence: TGTGCCTGGACCGGATTGTCAGATACGCAGTATTTT. Translation gives CAWTGLSDTQYF.

This clone showed up just a few times. The V gene is TRBV11-2, the J gene TRBJ2-7, with 12 bases that match TRBD2. The germline gives CDR1 SGHAT, CDR2 FQNNGV. This CDR3 is 16 amino acids long. V lost 5 bases and J lost 3; bases outside the gene matches: 8. The CDR3 DNA follows: TGTGCCAGCAGCCAGGGGCCACTAGCGGGGGGCTACGAGCAGTACTTC. The encoded protein is CASSQGPLAGGYEQYF.

The V call is TRBV27, the J call TRBJ2-5, with TRBD1 identical over 7 bases. The V gene end was trimmed by 6 bases and the J gene end by 4 bases; junction bases not matched to a gene: 5. Germline CDR1 is MNHEY and CDR2 is SMNVEV (reference sequence). This CDR3 has 13 amino acids. CDR3 region: CASRPGQRETQYF. The CDR3 DNA is TGTGCCAGCAGACCGGGACAGAGAGAGACCCAGTACTTC.

CDR3 in DNA: TGTGCCAGCAGCACCTGGGACAGGGGGTCTATCTATGGCTACACCTTC. Its protein is CASSTWDRGSIYGYTF. V usage is TRBV5-8 and J usage is TRBJ1-2; 11 positions agree with TRBD1. The CDR3 sequence is 16 residues long. Germline trimming cut 4 bases from V and 4 bases from J; bases unmatched to any gene: 9. Per the germline V gene, CDR1 is SGHTS and CDR2 is YDEGEE.

Of note for this clone: The junction does not match germline at one end; this may be a read error. The chain joins TRBV28 to TRBJ2-7; TRBD2 matches 12 bases. The CDR3 sequence is 19 residues long. Looked up from germline, CDR1 is MDHEN and CDR2 is SYDVKM. CDR3 residues: CASSFYPASGRAGSSEQYF. In DNA form, the CDR3 reads TGTGCCAGCAGTTTCTATCCGGCTAGCGGGAGGGCGGGGTCCTCCGAGCAGTACTTC.